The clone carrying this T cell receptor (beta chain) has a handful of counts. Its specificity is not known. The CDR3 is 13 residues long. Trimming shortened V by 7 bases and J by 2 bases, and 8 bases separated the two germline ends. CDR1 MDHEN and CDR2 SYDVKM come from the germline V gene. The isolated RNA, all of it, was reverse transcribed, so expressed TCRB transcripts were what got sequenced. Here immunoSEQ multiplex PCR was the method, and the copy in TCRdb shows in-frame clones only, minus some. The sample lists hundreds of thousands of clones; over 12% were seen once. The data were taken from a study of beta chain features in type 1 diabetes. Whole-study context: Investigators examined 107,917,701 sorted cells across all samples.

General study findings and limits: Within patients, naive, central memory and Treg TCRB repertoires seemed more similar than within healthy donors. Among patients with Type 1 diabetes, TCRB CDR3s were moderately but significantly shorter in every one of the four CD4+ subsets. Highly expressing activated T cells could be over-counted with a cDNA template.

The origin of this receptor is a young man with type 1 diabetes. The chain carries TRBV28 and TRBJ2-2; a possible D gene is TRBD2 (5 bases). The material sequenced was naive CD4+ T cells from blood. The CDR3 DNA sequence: TGTGCCAGCACTCGGACTAACACCGGGGAGCTGTTTTTT. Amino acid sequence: CASTRTNTGELFF.